The clone carrying this TCR beta chain was observed once. Its antigen is currently unknown. This sample is drawn from a study of a mutant IDH1 vaccine in newly diagnosed glioma. Background on the study: Across weeks 1, 3, 5, 7, 11, 15, 19 and 23, patients received a vaccination each time, eight in all.

Profiling relied on immunoSEQ multiplex PCR, and the TCRdb table lists in-frame clones only, not all of them. This table has 45,000 to 60,000 clones, around 90% appearing once. Time point specified: week 11, during vaccination. Vaccination comprised doses that each held 300 ug of mutant IDH1 20-mer peptide, plus topical imiquimod. There were new WHO grade 3 or 4 astrocytomas in the donors, and these were IDH1-mutant and ATRX-lost. This CDR3 is built from 14 residues. Trimming left V 0 bases short and J 8 bases short, with 12 bases between. The V gene's germline CDR1 is SNHLY and CDR2 FYNNEI. Sequencing was performed on PBMCs, taken from a glioma patient whose treatment included an IDH1 peptide vaccine. This chain joins TRBV2 and TRBJ2-3; D gene unclear. This sequence was found in a man aged 50-59 years with glioma. CDR3 loop: CASSEALDRRTQYF. The CDR3 nucleotides are TGTGCCAGCAGTGAAGCTCTAGACCGCCGTACGCAGTATTTT.